This record looks at one T cell receptor (beta chain) sequence and its context. These data belong to a study of blood T cell repertoires in COVID-19. Original processing methods: Reference gene primer amplification gave nucleated cell count estimates. Sequencing used immunoSEQ multiplex PCR; TCRdb keeps in-frame clones, though not all of them. V and J calls and clone size are given by that table; D and trimming were obtained from the DNA. Here the sample spans some 41,000 clones, around nine tenths being singletons. Germline V gives CDR1 MNHEY, CDR2 SMNVEV (reference sequence). The CDR3 totals 13 residues. Trimming took 6 bases from V and 10 from J; bases not matched to a gene: 5.

Material for sequencing was peripheral blood. The clonotype comes from a man aged 60 to 75 with active COVID-19. The rearrangement links TRBV27 to TRBJ1-6, with TRBD1 matching 8 bases. The CDR3 sequence: CASRRDRNSPLHF. The CDR3 nucleotides read TGTGCCAGCAGGAGGGACAGGAACTCACCCCTCCACTTT.